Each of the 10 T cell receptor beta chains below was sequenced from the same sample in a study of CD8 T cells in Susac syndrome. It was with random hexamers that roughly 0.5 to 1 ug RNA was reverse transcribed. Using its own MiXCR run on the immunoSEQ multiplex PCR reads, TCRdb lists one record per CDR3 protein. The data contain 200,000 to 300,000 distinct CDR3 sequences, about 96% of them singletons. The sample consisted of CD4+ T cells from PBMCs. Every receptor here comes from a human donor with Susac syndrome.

The CDR3 DNA follows: TGTGCCAGCAGCTCCTCGGCCCGTAACACCGGGGAGCTGTTTTTT. Its protein is CASSSSARNTGELFF. V is TRBV7-3 and J is TRBJ2-2; no firm D call. Germline loops: CDR1 SGHTA, CDR2 FQGTGA. V dropped 4 bases and J dropped 2 bases, with 11 bases sitting between them. CDR3 length equals 15 residues.

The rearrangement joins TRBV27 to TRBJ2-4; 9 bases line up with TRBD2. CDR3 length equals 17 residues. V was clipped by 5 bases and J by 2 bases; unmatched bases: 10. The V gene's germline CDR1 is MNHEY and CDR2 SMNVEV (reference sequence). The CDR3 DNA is TGTGCCAGCAGTCCCCGCGGGAGGGAGCCTCCCAAAAACATTCAGTACTTC. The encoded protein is CASSPRGREPPKNIQYF.

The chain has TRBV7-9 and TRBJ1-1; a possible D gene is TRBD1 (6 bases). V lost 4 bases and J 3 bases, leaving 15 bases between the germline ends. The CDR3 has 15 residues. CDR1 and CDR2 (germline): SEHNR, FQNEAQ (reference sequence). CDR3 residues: CASSSLAGEDTEAFF. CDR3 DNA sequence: TGTGCCAGCAGCTCCTTAGCAGGGGAGGACACTGAAGCTTTCTTT.

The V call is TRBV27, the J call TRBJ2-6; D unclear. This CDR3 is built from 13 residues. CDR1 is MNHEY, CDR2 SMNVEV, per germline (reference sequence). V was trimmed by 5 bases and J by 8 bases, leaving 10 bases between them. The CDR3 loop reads CASSDATTNVLTF. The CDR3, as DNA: TGTGCCAGCAGTGATGCCACGACCAACGTCCTGACTTTC.

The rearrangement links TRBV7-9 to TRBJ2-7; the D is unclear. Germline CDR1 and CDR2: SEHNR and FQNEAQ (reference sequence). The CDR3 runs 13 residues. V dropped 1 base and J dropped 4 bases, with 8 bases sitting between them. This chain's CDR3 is CASSLDVGYEQYF. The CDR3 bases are TGTGCCAGCAGCTTAGATGTCGGGTACGAGCAGTACTTC.

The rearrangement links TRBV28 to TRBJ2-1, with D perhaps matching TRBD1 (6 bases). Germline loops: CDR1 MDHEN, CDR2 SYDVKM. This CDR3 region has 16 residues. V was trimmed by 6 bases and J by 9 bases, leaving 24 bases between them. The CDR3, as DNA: TGTGCCAGCAGAACGACCTCACAGGGTACTCGCGGTGAGCAGTTCTTC. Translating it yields CASRTTSQGTRGEQFF.

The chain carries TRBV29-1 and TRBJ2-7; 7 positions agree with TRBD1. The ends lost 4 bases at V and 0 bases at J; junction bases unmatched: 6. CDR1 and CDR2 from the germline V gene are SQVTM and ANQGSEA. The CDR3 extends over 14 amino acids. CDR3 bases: TGCAGCGTTGGGTCCACAGGGGCCTCCTACGAGCAGTACTTC. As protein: CSVGSTGASYEQYF.

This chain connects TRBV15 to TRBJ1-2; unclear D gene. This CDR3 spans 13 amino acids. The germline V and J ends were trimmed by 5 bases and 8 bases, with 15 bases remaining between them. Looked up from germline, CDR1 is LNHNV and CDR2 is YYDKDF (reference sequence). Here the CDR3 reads CATSQTRSGGYTF. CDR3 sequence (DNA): TGTGCCACCAGCCAGACCCGGTCGGGAGGCTACACCTTC. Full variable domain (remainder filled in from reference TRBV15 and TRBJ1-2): DAMVIQNPRYQVTQFGKPVTLSCSQTLNHNVMYWYQQKSSQAPKLLFHYYDKDFNNEADTPDNFQSRRPNTSFCFLDIRSPGLGDTAMYLCATSQTRSGGYTFGSGTRLTVV.

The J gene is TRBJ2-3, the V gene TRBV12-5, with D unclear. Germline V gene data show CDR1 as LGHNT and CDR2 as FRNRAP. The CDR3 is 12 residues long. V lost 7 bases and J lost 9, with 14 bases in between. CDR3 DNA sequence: TGTGCTAGTGTCCTGGCCGGTTTGACGCAGTATTTT. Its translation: CASVLAGLTQYF.

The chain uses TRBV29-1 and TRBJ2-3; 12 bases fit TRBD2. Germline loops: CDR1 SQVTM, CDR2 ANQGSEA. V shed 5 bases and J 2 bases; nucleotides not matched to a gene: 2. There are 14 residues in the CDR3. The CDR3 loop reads CSVRTSGATDTQYF. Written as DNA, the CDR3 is TGCAGCGTTAGGACTAGCGGGGCCACAGATACGCAGTATTTT.